This T cell receptor beta chain was recovered during a study of T cell repertoires in cytomegalovirus infection. Looking at the study overall: The public TCR beta signatures pointed to both CMV infection and matching HLA type. Study outcomes and limitations: Using cumulative public TCR beta family frequency, the authors identified those who carried CMV together with the relevant HLA. The study found HLA-C-restricted CMV-specific TCR beta clonotypes dominating the ex vivo response.

This CDR3 comprises 15 residues. Germline V gives CDR1 SGHTA, CDR2 FQGNSA. Trimming cost V 1 base and J 6 bases, with 13 bases left between them. This clonotype showed up many times. The antigen is unknown. From the reads, TCRdb called clonotypes with MiXCR, one entry per CDR3 protein. The data show about 260,000 distinct CDR3 sequences, approximately 10% seen once. V gene TRBV7-2 combines with J gene TRBJ1-5, with a tentative D call TRBD1 (5 bases). The sample was PBMCs. The clonotype originates from a human donor in good health (CMV status not recorded). Some clones in this sample may be carry-over from other donors' samples. In DNA, the CDR3 is TGTGCCAGCAGCTTAGTGCTGGGGGGGGGTCAGCCCCAGCATTTT. Amino acids: CASSLVLGGGQPQHF.